The clone carrying this T cell receptor beta chain was detected many times. No antigen is known for it. This sample stems from a study of T cells after yellow fever vaccination. Findings of the study overall: Contamination of FACS-sorted repertoires by abundant clonotypes from the bulk population could occur. Peaking faster, on day 5 versus 15, the secondary response was nonetheless weaker.

The V and J ends lost 1 base and 4 bases respectively, with 10 bases between them. Germline values: CDR1 SGHKS, CDR2 YYEKEE (reference sequence). The CDR3 consists of 14 residues. A 5'RACE template-switching step, the method used to make TCR cDNA, added a universal primer site and UMIs. TCRdb called the 5' RACE reads again in MiXCR, with one record for every CDR3 protein. The repertoire holds 600,000 to 750,000 distinct CDR3 sequences, with roughly 12% as singletons. The J gene is TRBJ2-3, the V gene TRBV5-5; unclear D gene. The specimen comprised PBMCs, sampled on the day of the yellow fever booster vaccination. The origin of this receptor is a young man who received the YFV17D yellow fever vaccine. CDR3 amino acids: CASSLITAPDTQYF. The CDR3 DNA follows: TGTGCCAGCAGCTTGATTACAGCGCCAGATACGCAGTATTTT.